The text below deals with one T cell receptor (beta chain). Its antigen is still unknown. Each donor gave approximately 9.1 milliliters of peripheral blood. Alongside a J-beta primer mix, a sample-barcoded 5' primer served in a second PCR lasting roughly 6 to 12 cycles. TCRdb itself ran the 5' RACE reads through MiXCR, one entry per CDR3 protein. The sample comprises about a million distinct CDR3 sequences, roughly half of which are singletons, and about a fifth rests with the top ten. The data are from a study of blood T cells in healthy people across ages. Per germline, CDR1 DFQATT and CDR2 SNEGSKA (reference sequence). CDR3 length: 14 residues. V shed 5 bases and J 8 bases; nucleotides not matched to a gene: 7. Study findings and constraints: Roughly linear declines in TCR beta diversity per million T cells occurred with age.

The sample was blood. V gene TRBV20-1 combines with J gene TRBJ1-6; TRBD1 agrees at 9 bases. The clonotype comes from a woman aged 55-75 years in good health. CDR3 DNA sequence: TGCAGTGCTGGACGGGACAGGGTTGATTCACCCCTCCACTTT. Its translation: CSAGRDRVDSPLHF.